The clone carrying this T cell receptor beta chain was observed once. This entry belongs to a study of blood T cell repertoires in COVID-19. TCRdb's table, derived via immunoSEQ multiplex PCR, lists solely in-frame clones and lacks some. The table has 20,000 to 25,000 clones, 80% to 85% seen once; the top ten hold about a fifth. Germline CDR1 and CDR2: LGHDT and YNNKEL (reference sequence). CDR3 length equals 13 residues. V shed 1 base and J shed 4 bases, with 5 bases lying between them. This clonotype was sampled from a man older than 75 with active or convalescent COVID-19. Sequencing used peripheral blood. J is TRBJ1-3 and V is TRBV3-1 (or the pseudogene TRBV3-2); no clear D. As DNA, the CDR3 is TGTGCCAGCAGCCAAGGCCGGGGAAACACCATATATTTT. It specifies CASSQGRGNTIYF.